Shown below are 28 T cell receptor beta chains from a single sample sequenced in a study of T cells after yellow fever vaccination. Each CDR3 protein is one row after TCRdb ran MiXCR on the 5' RACE reads. The sample lists under 150,000 distinct CDR3 sequences, over 7% occurring once. The starting material was CD4+ T cells sorted from PBMCs, obtained 5 days after the yellow fever booster vaccination. The source is a man younger than 45 who received the YFV17D yellow fever vaccine.

This clonotype was observed at least ten times. The rearrangement links TRBV18 to TRBJ2-7, with TRBD2 as a possible D gene (6 bases). The CDR3 is 13 amino acids. Trimming left V 6 bases short and J 2 bases short, with 11 bases between. Germline V gene data show CDR1 as KGHSH and CDR2 as LQKENI. The CDR3 DNA is TGTGCCAGCTCTCCTGGGGGGACCTACGAGCAGTACTTC. It specifies CASSPGGTYEQYF.

This clonotype was picked up a small number of times. The CDR3, as DNA: TGTGCCAGCAGTTACTCGGGACAGGTCTCTGGAAACACCATATATTTT. This sequence encodes CASSYSGQVSGNTIYF. The chain carries TRBV6-5 and TRBJ1-3; the match to TRBD1 covers 8 bases. From germline, CDR1 is MNHEY and CDR2 SVGAGI. This CDR3 comprises 16 residues. The ends lost 0 bases at V and 0 bases at J; junction bases unmatched: 1.

This clonotype has more than one count but fewer than ten. This rearrangement joins TRBV5-1 to TRBJ1-6, with a possible D match to TRBD1 (5 bases). This CDR3 spans 13 amino acids. Germline CDR1 reads SGHRS; CDR2 reads YFSETQ. V dropped 4 bases and J dropped 10 bases, with 12 bases sitting between them. CDR3 coding DNA: TGCGCCAGCAGCCAGGGATCCGGGTCACCCCTCCACTTT. It is translated as CASSQGSGSPLHF.

In its sample, this clonotype was seen many times. The rearrangement links TRBV18 to TRBJ2-1; TRBD2 aligns across 7 bases. Germline loops: CDR1 KGHSH, CDR2 LQKENI. This CDR3 contains 14 residues. With 6 bases clipped from V and 5 bases from J, the junction kept 7 bases outside the gene matches. The CDR3 DNA reads as TGTGCCAGCTCGATTAGGCTAGCGGACAATGAGCAGTTCTTC. Encoded protein: CASSIRLADNEQFF.

This clonotype occurred a few times. The chain combines TRBV4-3 with TRBJ2-2, with D tentatively TRBD1 (6 bases). This CDR3 has 16 residues. The germline V gene has CDR1 LGHNA and CDR2 YSLEER. V lost 0 bases to trimming and J lost 3 bases, with 11 bases between them. The CDR3 loop is CASSQDRQAYTGELFF. The CDR3 region has the DNA TGCGCCAGCAGCCAAGATAGACAGGCCTACACCGGGGAGCTGTTTTTT.

This clonotype was observed at least ten times. The V and J genes are TRBV7-9 and TRBJ2-5, with 8 bases fitting TRBD1. Germline V gene data show CDR1 as SEHNR and CDR2 as FQNEAQ (reference sequence). V trimming: 2 bases; J trimming: 5 bases; junction bases outside the gene matches: 7. The length of the CDR3 is 15 residues. CDR3 loop: CASSLRTGIGETQYF. CDR3 coding DNA: TGTGCCAGCAGCTTAAGGACAGGGATAGGTGAGACCCAGTACTTC.

In its sample, this clonotype was seen many times. This chain joins TRBV5-1 and TRBJ2-1; 7 bases match TRBD2. This CDR3 is built from 14 residues. Germline assignment: CDR1 SGHRS and CDR2 YFSETQ. The V segment lost 4 bases and the J segment 8 bases; nucleotides outside the gene matches: 9. CDR3 in amino acids: CASSPQTSSDEQFF. The DNA for the CDR3 is TGCGCCAGCAGCCCACAGACTAGCAGCGATGAGCAGTTCTTC.

The table lists this clonotype with many counts. The genes are TRBV20-1 and TRBJ2-5; D unclear. V lost 3 bases to trimming and J lost 5 bases, with 13 bases between them. Germline CDR1 is DFQATT and CDR2 is SNEGSKA (reference sequence). This CDR3 has 13 residues. Here the CDR3 reads CSASEQVDETQYF. The CDR3 DNA sequence: TGCAGTGCTAGTGAGCAGGTCGACGAGACCCAGTACTTC.

Turning to this clonotype: Just one base apart from a much larger clone, this may be a read error. The rearrangement joins TRBV7-6 to TRBJ2-2; D remains unclear. The germline V gene has CDR1 SGHVS and CDR2 FNYEAQ. Trimming left V 7 bases short and J 5 bases short, with 14 bases between. The CDR3 spans 14 residues. The CDR3 DNA follows: TGTGCCAGCAACCTACATGGTGAAACCGGGGAGCTGTTTTTT. Translated, it gives CASNLHGETGELFF. The full variable domain, its missing parts supplied by reference TRBV7-6 and TRBJ2-2, is GAGVSQSPRYKVTKRGQDVALRCDPISGHVSLYWYRQALGQGPEFLTYFNYEAQQDKSGLPNDRFSAERPEGSISTLTIQRTEQRDSAMYRCASNLHGETGELFFGEGSRLTVL.

The sample holds many counts of this clonotype. This CDR3 is CSVDPGTDTQYF. Here the CDR3 DNA reads TGCAGCGTTGACCCGGGGACAGATACGCAGTATTTT. V gene TRBV29-1 combines with J gene TRBJ2-3, with D possibly being TRBD2 (5 bases). The length of the CDR3 is 12 residues. Trimming pared 3 bases from V and 3 bases from J, leaving 7 bases between. Germline V lookup: CDR1 SQVTM, CDR2 ANQGSEA.

This clonotype was seen ten or more times. The CDR3 DNA reads as TGTGCCAGCAGCTTGAACAGGGGCGCTGAAGCTTTCTTT. As protein: CASSLNRGAEAFF. The chain links TRBV7-6 to TRBJ1-1; 7 nucleotides line up with TRBD1. V shed 3 bases, J shed 6 bases, and the junction held 4 bases outside the gene matches. Per the germline V gene, CDR1 is SGHVS and CDR2 is FNYEAQ. This CDR3 has 13 amino acids.

This clonotype was recorded at least ten times. The chain links TRBV18 to TRBJ2-7; D remains unclear. The CDR3 is made up of 12 amino acids. Germline-derived CDR1 and CDR2 are KGHSH and LQKENI. V was trimmed by 1 base and J by 7 bases, leaving 8 bases between them. The CDR3 DNA reads TGTGCCAGCTCACCACACGGGCAGGAGCAGTACTTC. Translated: CASSPHGQEQYF.

This clonotype was detected a few times. The rearrangement uses TRBV5-6 and TRBJ2-5, with 12 bases lining up with TRBD2. The CDR3 contains 16 residues. V lost 3 bases to trimming and J lost 5 bases; unmatched junction nucleotides: 8. Germline CDR1 is SGHDT and CDR2 is YYEEEE. The DNA for the CDR3 is TGTGCCAGCAGCTATCGGACTAGCGGGACAAGCGAGACCCAGTACTTC. It translates to CASSYRTSGTSETQYF.

The sample holds many counts of this clonotype. This chain connects TRBV6-1 to TRBJ2-5; 10 bases align to TRBD2. The CDR3 loop spans 16 amino acids. V shed 6 bases and J 5 bases; nucleotides not matched to a gene: 12. Germline-derived CDR1 and CDR2 are MNHNS and SASEGT. The CDR3 reads CASSLGTSGIGETQYF. The CDR3 nucleotides are TGTGCCAGCAGCCTTGGAACTAGCGGGATAGGGGAGACCCAGTACTTC.

This clonotype came up many times. The chain couples TRBV7-2 to TRBJ2-7, with D possibly matching TRBD2 (5 bases). V lost 2 bases to trimming and J lost 0 bases, with 11 bases between them. CDR3 size: 15 residues. CDR1 and CDR2 from the germline V gene are SGHTA and FQGNSA. CDR3 nucleotides: TGTGCCAGCAGCTTAATGGCGGGTAGCTCCTACGAGCAGTACTTC. It translates to CASSLMAGSSYEQYF.

In this sample, this clonotype turned up many times. The V gene is TRBV20-1, the J gene TRBJ2-4, with D perhaps TRBD2 (5 bases). The CDR3 is made up of 14 amino acids. V was clipped by 0 bases and J by 6 bases, with 12 bases between them. The germline V gene has CDR1 DFQATT and CDR2 SNEGSKA (reference sequence). CDR3 coding DNA: TGCAGTGCTAGAGACGAGGAAGGGAGAAACATTCAGTACTTC. Translation: CSARDEEGRNIQYF.

In this sample, this clonotype turned up many times. This chain links TRBV7-2 with TRBJ2-1; D is ambiguous. The CDR3 has 14 amino acids. Germline CDR1 and CDR2: SGHTA and FQGNSA. V dropped 5 bases and J dropped 2 bases, with 10 bases sitting between them. The DNA for the CDR3 is TGTGCCAGCAGCCCGTACTTGGCCTACAATGAGCAGTTCTTC. It is translated as CASSPYLAYNEQFF.

This clonotype was detected only a few times. The chain carries TRBV11-1 and TRBJ2-7; 12 nucleotides match TRBD1. The CDR3 contains 17 residues. Germline values: CDR1 SGHAT, CDR2 FQDESV (reference sequence). Unmatched junction bases numbered 9, after V lost 5 bases and J lost 1 base. The CDR3 DNA sequence: TGTGCCAGCAGCCCGCGGCGGGGACAGGGGGCATCCTACGAGCAGTACTTC. Its protein product is CASSPRRGQGASYEQYF.

This clonotype has ten or more counts. The rearrangement uses TRBV27 and TRBJ2-7; D perhaps matches TRBD2 (6 bases). The CDR3 sequence is 15 residues long. CDR1 MNHEY and CDR2 SMNVEV come from the germline V gene (reference sequence). V was clipped by 4 bases and J by 4 bases, with 17 bases between them. As DNA, the CDR3 is TGTGCCAGCAGTTCCCCTCGGAGGGACCAATACGAGCAGTACTTC. Protein sequence: CASSSPRRDQYEQYF.

This clonotype was seen ten or more times. V is TRBV21-1 and J is TRBJ2-1; TRBD2, the table's D call, lacks a check against the DNA. TRBV21-1 is an annotated pseudogene. There are 16 residues in the CDR3. In nucleotides, the CDR3 is TGTGCCAGCAGCGGCCCCGGGCCCTCCCTCTACGGTTCGCGGTTCTTC. Its protein is CASSGPGPSLYGSRFF.

This clonotype has a count of ten or more. The V gene is TRBV29-1, the J gene TRBJ1-1; no definite D call. Per the germline V gene, CDR1 is SQVTM and CDR2 is ANQGSEA. V lost 4 bases to trimming and J lost 2 bases, with 11 bases between them. The CDR3 sequence is 13 residues long. This CDR3 is CSVVAGKNTEAFF. CDR3 sequence (DNA): TGCAGCGTTGTGGCAGGAAAAAACACTGAAGCTTTCTTT.

With regard to this clonotype: This may be a read error: a much more frequent sequence differs by one nucleotide. The J gene is TRBJ2-7, the V gene TRBV12-3 or TRBV12-4; TRBD1 aligns across 10 bases. The V gene end was trimmed by 7 bases and the J gene end by 8 bases; junction bases not matched to a gene: 11. The CDR3 contains 14 residues. The CDR3 spells CASTRGTGVSQQYF. The CDR3 DNA is TGTGCCAGCACCCGGGGGACAGGGGTTTCCCAGCAGTACTTC.

This clonotype was recorded many times. CDR3 sequence reads: CASSSFGRVGQPQHF. DNA of the CDR3: TGTGCCAGCAGCTCATTCGGCAGGGTGGGTCAGCCCCAGCATTTT. The genes are TRBV7-2 and TRBJ1-5; the D gene is possibly TRBD1 (5 bases). The CDR3 extends over 15 amino acids. V dropped 4 bases and J dropped 6 bases, with 16 bases sitting between them. Germline lookup yields CDR1 SGHTA and CDR2 FQGNSA.

This clonotype has ten or more counts. This chain joins TRBV7-7 and TRBJ2-3, with 10 bases fitting TRBD1. The CDR3 is 15 amino acids. Germline assignment: CDR1 SSHAT and CDR2 FNYEAQ (reference sequence). With 5 bases clipped from V and 5 bases from J, the junction kept 7 bases outside the gene matches. The CDR3 here is CASSGTGARGDTQYF. The CDR3 nucleotides read TGTGCCAGCAGCGGGACAGGGGCGCGTGGAGATACGCAGTATTTT.

The table lists this clonotype with many counts. The chain combines TRBV11-2 with TRBJ2-1; 11 bases match TRBD2. In germline, CDR1 is SGHAT, CDR2 FQNNGV. This CDR3 region has 18 residues. V was pared by 0 bases and J by 1 base, with 5 bases of the junction left unmatched. The CDR3 sequence is CASSLELAGAGSYNEQFF. For the CDR3, the DNA is TGTGCCAGCAGCTTAGAACTAGCGGGAGCTGGTTCCTACAATGAGCAGTTCTTC. Together with reference TRBV11-2 and TRBJ2-1, the CDR3 gives the full variable domain: EAGVAQSPRYKIIEKRQSVAFWCNPISGHATLYWYQQILGQGPKLLIQFQNNGVVDDSQLPKDRFSAERLKGVDSTLKIQPAKLEDSAVYLCASSLELAGAGSYNEQFFGPGTRLTVL.

On this clonotype: This may be a read error: a much more frequent sequence differs by one nucleotide. The V gene is TRBV6-1, the J gene TRBJ2-7; maybe TRBD2 (6 bases). This CDR3 spans 14 amino acids. Germline values: CDR1 MNHNS, CDR2 SASEGT. The chain's CDR3 is CASSPNDGGYEQNF. The CDR3 DNA reads as TGTGCCAGCAGCCCTAATGACGGGGGATACGAGCAGAACTTC.

At least ten counts were recorded for this clonotype. CDR3 nucleotide sequence: TGTGCCAGCAGGCAGACTAGCAGTTACGAGCAGTACTTC. Translating it yields CASRQTSSYEQYF. The J gene is TRBJ2-7, the V gene TRBV12-3 or TRBV12-4; 7 positions match TRBD2. Trimming cost V 6 bases and J 4 bases; bases outside gene matches: 6. This CDR3 is built from 13 residues.

This rearrangement joins TRBV24-1 to TRBJ2-4; possible D gene TRBD1, 6 bases. Per germline, CDR1 KGHDR and CDR2 SFDVKD. Deletions cut 5 bases from V and 4 bases from J, with 8 bases between. The CDR3 spans 13 residues. The CDR3 DNA follows: TGTGCCACCAGTGCTGGACAGAAAAACATTCAGTACTTC. Translated, it gives CATSAGQKNIQYF.